In this sample, the clone carrying this T cell receptor beta chain turned up a few times. The investigators reverse transcribed all of the isolated RNA, so they sequenced expressed TCRB transcripts. Measured with immunoSEQ multiplex PCR; TCRdb has only the in-frame clones, and not every one. The data contain 450,000 to 600,000 clones, over 25% of them singletons. CDR1 is PRHDT and CDR2 is FYEKMQ in the germline V gene (reference sequence). This CDR3 has 17 amino acids. Trimming pared 2 bases from V and 5 bases from J, leaving 19 bases between. This specimen comes from a study of beta chain features in type 1 diabetes.

Sequenced material: naive CD4+ T cells from blood. This TCR came from a man between 18 and 35 years old in good health. The chain couples TRBV13 to TRBJ2-4; perhaps TRBD2 as D (6 bases). Here the CDR3 reads CASSLSGWGTGENIQYF. The CDR3 region has the DNA TGTGCCAGCAGCTTATCAGGCTGGGGGACTGGGGAAAACATTCAGTACTTC.